This TCR beta chain was identified during a study of T cell repertoires in cytomegalovirus infection. The overall study: Peptides in the study included HLA-C-restricted and HLA-B-restricted CMV epitopes. Based on public TCR beta signatures, there were indications of CMV infection and of a matching HLA type.

The CDR3 covers 14 residues. The V gene lost 2 bases and the J gene lost 3 bases, with 9 bases spanning the gap. Germline V gives CDR1 SGHTS, CDR2 YDEGEE. TCRdb recomputed calls from the reads with MiXCR, one row per CDR3 protein. The top ten hold roughly an eighth of the sample, which has 700,000 to 850,000 distinct CDR3 sequences, roughly 33% seen once. There are a few counts of this clonotype. Antigen specificity is unknown. The chain carries TRBV5-8 and TRBJ2-1, with D perhaps matching TRBD1 (5 bases). The sample in question was cultured CD8+ T cells from PBMCs, obtained from culture after CMV antigen stimulation. This clonotype was obtained from a human donor in good health (CMV status not recorded). Some clones in this sample may be carry-over from other donors' samples. The CDR3 reads CASSLTGYYNEQFF. The CDR3 DNA is TGTGCCAGCAGCTTAACAGGATACTACAATGAGCAGTTCTTC.